A single sample is the source of the 15 T cell receptor beta chains below, sequenced in a study of cytomegalovirus exposure and HLA in healthy donors (TCRdb year 2017). The library was produced with the immunoSEQ multiplex PCR assay. TCRdb obtained this table from immuneACCESS and retained in-frame rearrangements with V and J assigned. These tables miss some clones; where compared with another copy, unresolved V genes account for less than half of the shortfall, and the remainder is unexplained. The sample has 200,000 or so clones on record, over 75% of them singletons. The ten largest clones capture roughly 2% of the sample. Sequenced sample: PBMCs. Every receptor here comes from a woman aged 18-29 years in good health and CMV-seropositive.

The chain links TRBV6-5 to TRBJ1-2; a weak D match, TRBD1 (6 bases). Trimming took off 10 bases at V and 4 bases at J, with 13 bases between the two ends. This CDR3 spans 12 amino acids. CDR1 and CDR2 from the germline V gene are MNHEY and SVGAGI. The CDR3 DNA is TGTGCCATCCGGGACACTCTCTATGGCTACACCTTC. Translation gives CAIRDTLYGYTF.

The chain links TRBV7-9 to TRBJ1-4; D uncertain. Trimming stripped 3 bases from V and 6 bases from J, with 14 bases between. Germline values: CDR1 SEHNR, CDR2 FQNEAQ (reference sequence). The CDR3 is 15 residues long. CDR3 DNA sequence: TGTGCCAGCAGCTTGGTCTTTGCCCGGGATGAAAAACTGTTTTTT. It translates to CASSLVFARDEKLFF.

The chain carries TRBV30 and TRBJ1-1, with D perhaps matching TRBD1 (6 bases). Germline-derived CDR1 and CDR2 are GTSNPN and SVGIG (reference sequence). This CDR3 is built from 17 residues. V dropped 4 bases and J dropped 0 bases, with 21 bases sitting between them. This CDR3 reads CAWTQWAGAAMNTEAFF. Here the CDR3 DNA reads TGTGCCTGGACCCAGTGGGCGGGGGCCGCCATGAACACTGAAGCTTTCTTT.

This chain connects TRBV16 to TRBJ2-2; tentative D call: TRBD2 (6 bases). This CDR3 spans 15 amino acids. V lost 6 bases and J 4 bases, leaving 15 bases between the germline ends. Germline-derived CDR1 and CDR2 are KGHSY and FQNENV. CDR3 loop: CASSHRELGTGELFF. CDR3 DNA: TGTGCCAGCAGTCACCGGGAGTTAGGCACCGGGGAGCTGTTTTTT.

The genes are TRBV5-1 and TRBJ1-1; no clear D. The CDR3 length is 13 residues. Trimming left V 0 bases short and J 11 bases short, with 14 bases between. Germline loops: CDR1 SGHRS, CDR2 YFSETQ. The CDR3 is CASSLGISRLAFF. The CDR3 nucleotides are TGCGCCAGCAGCTTGGGAATCTCGCGTCTCGCTTTCTTT.

The chain joins TRBV7-9 to TRBJ1-5; 12 nucleotides agree with TRBD1. CDR3 size: 15 residues. V lost 5 bases and J lost 7; bases outside the gene matches: 6. Germline CDR1 SEHNR, CDR2 FQNEAQ (reference sequence). The CDR3 DNA reads TGTGCCAGCAGCACGGGGACAGGGGGCCTCCAGCCCCAGCATTTT. Protein product: CASSTGTGGLQPQHF.

The chain links TRBV27 to TRBJ1-1; 8 nucleotides align to TRBD1. V shed 6 bases and J 4 bases; nucleotides not matched to a gene: 19. CDR1 is MNHEY, CDR2 SMNVEV, per germline (reference sequence). This CDR3 region has 18 residues. CDR3 loop: CASSQIAYRGKGATEAFF. The CDR3 nucleotides read TGTGCCAGCAGCCAGATTGCGTACAGGGGGAAAGGGGCCACTGAAGCTTTCTTT.

The table lists this clone with a count of one. The J gene is TRBJ1-1, the V gene TRBV18, with 7 bases aligning to TRBD1. The CDR3 length is 13 residues. Unmatched junction bases numbered 4, after V lost 2 bases and J lost 7 bases. Looked up from germline, CDR1 is KGHSH and CDR2 is LQKENI. The CDR3 DNA reads as TGTGCCAGCTCACCATCCCGGGACAGTGAAGCTTTCTTT. Protein sequence: CASSPSRDSEAFF.

This chain connects TRBV28 to TRBJ1-4; D possibly corresponds to TRBD1 (6 bases). Germline V gene data show CDR1 as MDHEN and CDR2 as SYDVKM. Trimming left V 7 bases short and J 5 bases short, with 14 bases between. The CDR3 contains 14 residues. DNA for the CDR3: TGTGCCAGCAACAAACAGGGACGGAATGAAAAACTGTTTTTT. Translated: CASNKQGRNEKLFF.

The V and J genes are TRBV5-1 and TRBJ2-5, with TRBD1 identical over 8 bases. Germline CDR1 reads SGHRS; CDR2 reads YFSETQ. The CDR3 runs 15 residues. The V segment lost 2 bases and the J segment 5 bases; nucleotides outside the gene matches: 8. The CDR3 is CASSFRQGSGETQYF. The CDR3 DNA reads TGCGCCAGCAGCTTTAGACAGGGGTCGGGGGAGACCCAGTACTTC.

The rearrangement links TRBV28 to TRBJ1-3; tentative D call: TRBD1 (5 bases). V was pared by 3 bases and J by 0 bases, with 9 bases between. Per germline, CDR1 MDHEN and CDR2 SYDVKM. The CDR3 length is 15 residues. CDR3 DNA: TGTGCCAGCAGTTTTCCCAGGGTCTCTGGAAACACCATATATTTT. Amino acid sequence: CASSFPRVSGNTIYF.

The gene calls are TRBV5-5 and TRBJ2-7; maybe TRBD2 (6 bases). With 6 bases removed from V and 7 bases from J, the gap between germline ends came to 11 bases. CDR1 is SGHKS and CDR2 is YYEKEE in the germline V gene (reference sequence). The CDR3 contains 11 residues. CDR3 loop: CASNAGWEQYF. In DNA form, the CDR3 reads TGTGCCAGCAACGCGGGGTGGGAGCAGTACTTC.

The chain joins TRBV27 to TRBJ2-1; 12 bases fit TRBD1. There are 15 residues in the CDR3. V shed 7 bases and J 10 bases; nucleotides not matched to a gene: 11. CDR1 MNHEY and CDR2 SMNVEV come from the germline V gene (reference sequence). CDR3 in DNA: TGTGCCAGCACCTCTTCGGGGACAGGGGGCGGCGAGCAGTTCTTC. Translated, it gives CASTSSGTGGGEQFF.

The genes are TRBV6-1 and TRBJ2-7; tentatively, D is TRBD1 (5 bases). This CDR3 is 11 amino acids long. Looked up from germline, CDR1 is MNHNS and CDR2 is SASEGT. V gave up 8 bases and J gave up 6 bases, with 11 bases separating them. In nucleotides, the CDR3 is TGTGCCAGCCGTGGAAGGGGCGAGCAGTACTTC. Protein product: CASRGRGEQYF.

V usage is TRBV1 and J usage is TRBJ1-3; the table names TRBD1, a call not compared with the DNA. TRBV1 is deemed a pseudogene. The CDR3 spans 17 residues. Here the CDR3 reads CTSSQANPQGSGNTIYF. The CDR3 DNA follows: TGCACCAGCAGCCAAGCAAATCCACAGGGGTCGGGAAACACCATATATTTT.